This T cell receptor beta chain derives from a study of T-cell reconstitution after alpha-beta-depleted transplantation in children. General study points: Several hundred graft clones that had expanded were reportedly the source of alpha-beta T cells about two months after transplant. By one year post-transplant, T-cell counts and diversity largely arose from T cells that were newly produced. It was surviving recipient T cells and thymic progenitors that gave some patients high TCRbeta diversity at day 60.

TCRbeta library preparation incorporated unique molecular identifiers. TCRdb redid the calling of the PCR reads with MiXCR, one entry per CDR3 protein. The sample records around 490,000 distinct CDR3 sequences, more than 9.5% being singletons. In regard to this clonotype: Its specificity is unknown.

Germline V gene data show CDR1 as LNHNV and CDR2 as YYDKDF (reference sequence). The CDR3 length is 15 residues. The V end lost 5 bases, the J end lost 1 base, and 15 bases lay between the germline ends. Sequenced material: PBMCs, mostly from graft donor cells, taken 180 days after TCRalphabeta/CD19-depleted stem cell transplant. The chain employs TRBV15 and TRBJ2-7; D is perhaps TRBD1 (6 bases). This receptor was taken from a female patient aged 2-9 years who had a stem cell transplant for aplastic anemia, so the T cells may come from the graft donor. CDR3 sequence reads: CATSGSGAGSYEQYF. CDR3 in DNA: TGTGCCACCAGCGGGTCAGGGGCTGGTTCCTACGAGCAGTACTTC.